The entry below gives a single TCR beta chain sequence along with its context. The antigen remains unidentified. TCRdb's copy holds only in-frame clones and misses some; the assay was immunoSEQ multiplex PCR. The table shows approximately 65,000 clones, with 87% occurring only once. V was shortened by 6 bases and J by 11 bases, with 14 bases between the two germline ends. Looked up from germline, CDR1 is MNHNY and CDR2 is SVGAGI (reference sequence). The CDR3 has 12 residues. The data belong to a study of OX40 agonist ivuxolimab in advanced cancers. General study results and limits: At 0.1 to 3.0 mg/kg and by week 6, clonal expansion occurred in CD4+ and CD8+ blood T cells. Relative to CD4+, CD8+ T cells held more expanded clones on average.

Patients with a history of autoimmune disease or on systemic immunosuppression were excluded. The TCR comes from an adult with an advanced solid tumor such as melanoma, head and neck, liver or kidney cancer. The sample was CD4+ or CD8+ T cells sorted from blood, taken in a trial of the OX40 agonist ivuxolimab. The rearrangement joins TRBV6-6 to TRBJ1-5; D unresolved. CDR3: CASSPLDTSQHF. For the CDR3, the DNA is TGTGCCAGCAGCCCCCTAGATACGTCCCAGCATTTT.